Each of the 29 T cell receptor beta chains below was sequenced from the same sample in a study of CD8 T cells in ankylosing spondylitis. TCRdb itself ran the 5' RACE reads through MiXCR, one entry per CDR3 protein. The repertoire holds around 230,000 distinct CDR3 sequences, with 8% to 9.5% as singletons. Sequenced: blood, either unsorted or a sorted T cell fraction (not recorded which). Receptors originate from a male donor with ankylosing spondylitis or in good health (not recorded which).

The sample holds many counts of this clonotype. The V gene is TRBV13, the J gene TRBJ1-1; 8 bases fit TRBD1. In germline, CDR1 is PRHDT, CDR2 FYEKMQ (reference sequence). This CDR3 has 16 amino acids. Trimming at V came to 5 bases and at J to 0 bases, leaving 8 bases not matched to a gene. The CDR3 sequence is CASSERQGPLNTEAFF. In nucleotides, the CDR3 is TGTGCCAGCAGCGAGAGACAGGGGCCTCTGAACACTGAAGCTTTCTTT.

This chain connects TRBV6-1 to TRBJ1-1, with 10 bases fitting TRBD1. V was clipped by 6 bases and J by 7 bases; unmatched bases: 11. The CDR3 has 15 residues. Per the germline V gene, CDR1 is MNHNS and CDR2 is SASEGT. This CDR3 is CASSLMTGGEGEAFF. CDR3 coding DNA: TGTGCCAGCAGCCTAATGACAGGGGGCGAGGGTGAAGCTTTCTTT.

The CDR3 here is CASSRDPWINEQFF. CDR3 DNA: TGTGCCAGCAGCCGAGACCCATGGATCAATGAGCAGTTCTTC. The chain recombines TRBV5-4 with TRBJ2-1; no definite D call. Trimming removed 4 bases at V and 6 bases at J, with 14 bases between. The germline CDR1 and CDR2 sequences are SGHNT and YYREEE (reference sequence). CDR3 size: 14 residues.

There are many counts of this clonotype. The chain recombines TRBV12-3 or TRBV12-4 with TRBJ2-3; 11 nucleotides agree with TRBD2. V was clipped by 1 base and J by 0 bases; unmatched bases: 3. The CDR3 loop spans 17 amino acids. CDR3 region: CASSLDPSGRSTDTQYF. Written as DNA, the CDR3 is TGTGCCAGCAGTTTAGACCCTAGCGGGAGGAGCACAGATACGCAGTATTTT.

This clonotype was counted ten times or more. This chain joins TRBV12-3 or TRBV12-4 and TRBJ2-2; the match to TRBD1 covers 7 bases. The CDR3 has 15 amino acids. J gave up 2 bases and V 10 bases, and 10 bases lay outside the gene matches. CDR3 sequence: CAIVEGGRNTGELFF. The DNA of the CDR3 is TGTGCCATAGTCGAAGGGGGCCGTAACACCGGGGAGCTGTTTTTT.

This clonotype has ten or more counts. The rearrangement joins TRBV6-2 or TRBV6-3 to TRBJ2-3, with no clear D. Trimming took 6 bases from V and 6 from J, leaving 10 bases between them. Germline V gives CDR1 MNHEY, CDR2 SVGEGT. The CDR3 covers 12 residues. The CDR3 sequence is CASSSPWDTQYF. The CDR3 nucleotides are TGTGCCAGCAGCTCTCCCTGGGATACGCAGTATTTT.

This clonotype was counted ten times or more. The V and J genes are TRBV4-2 and TRBJ1-5; D is unclear. The CDR3 loop spans 14 amino acids. Trimming cost V 0 bases and J 4 bases, with 7 bases left between them. Germline values: CDR1 LGHNA, CDR2 YNFKEQ. As DNA, the CDR3 is TGTGCCAGCAGCCAAGATTCAAGGAATCAGCCCCAGCATTTT. It translates to CASSQDSRNQPQHF.

Many counts were recorded for this clonotype. This sequence joins TRBV15 and TRBJ1-2; D remains unclear. Germline values: CDR1 LNHNV, CDR2 YYDKDF (reference sequence). CDR3 length: 15 residues. Between the trimmed V and J ends, which lost 3 bases and 4 bases, there was a span of 15 bases. CDR3 amino acids: CATSRDRTSPYGYTF. The CDR3 nucleotides read TGTGCCACCAGCAGGGACCGGACGTCCCCCTATGGCTACACCTTC.

This clonotype was detected ten times or more. The rearrangement links TRBV7-9 to TRBJ2-1; a weak D match, TRBD2 (6 bases). Per the germline V gene, CDR1 is SEHNR and CDR2 is FQNEAQ (reference sequence). The V gene lost 3 bases and the J gene lost 7 bases, with 22 bases spanning the gap. CDR3 length equals 17 residues. The CDR3 sequence is CASSFILDGGRINEQFF. In DNA, the CDR3 is TGTGCCAGCAGCTTTATCTTAGATGGAGGGAGGATAAATGAGCAGTTCTTC.

V gene TRBV5-1 combines with J gene TRBJ2-3; 10 nucleotides agree with TRBD1. The CDR3 length is 17 residues. Per germline, CDR1 SGHRS and CDR2 YFSETQ. With V trimmed by 4 bases and J by 4 bases, 12 bases remained unmatched. The CDR3 nucleotides read TGCGCCAGCAGCGGCGGGACAGGGGTTCCCGGTGCAGATACGCAGTATTTT. This codes for CASSGGTGVPGADTQYF. The variable domain in full, completed from reference TRBV5-1 and TRBJ2-3, reads KAGVTQTPRYLIKTRGQQVTLSCSPISGHRSVSWYQQTPGQGLQFLFEYFSETQRNKGNFPGRFSGRQFSNSRSEMNVSTLELGDSALYLCASSGGTGVPGADTQYFGPGTRLTVL.

The table lists this clonotype with many counts. The chain uses TRBV7-2 and TRBJ1-2; D is unclear. CDR3 length: 16 amino acids. Trimming took off 4 bases at V and 3 bases at J, with 18 bases between the two ends. Germline V lookup: CDR1 SGHTA, CDR2 FQGNSA. The CDR3, as DNA: TGTGCCAGCAGCTCCCCCCAATGGGGTAGTGACTATGGCTACACCTTC. It specifies CASSSPQWGSDYGYTF.

There are many counts of this clonotype. CDR3 in DNA: TGTGCCAGCAGGCGGATGCTCCGGGACAGGGGCACAGATACGCAGTATTTT. It codes for CASRRMLRDRGTDTQYF. V and J are TRBV5-5 and TRBJ2-3; TRBD1 matches at 9 bases. CDR1 SGHKS and CDR2 YYEKEE come from the germline V gene (reference sequence). The CDR3 is 17 residues long. J was trimmed by 1 base and V by 5 bases; bases with no gene match: 11. The whole variable domain, remainder taken from reference TRBV5-5 and TRBJ2-3, is DAGVTQSPTHLIKTRGQQVTLRCSPISGHKSVSWYQQVLGQGPQFIFQYYEKEERGRGNFPDRFSARQFPNYSSELNVNALLLGDSALYLCASRRMLRDRGTDTQYFGPGTRLTVL.

This clonotype was found many times. V is TRBV12-3 or TRBV12-4 and J is TRBJ1-1, with D uncertain. The CDR3 consists of 14 residues. Trimming shortened V by 1 base and J by 5 bases, and 11 bases separated the two germline ends. CDR3 in amino acids: CASSLGGPGTEAFF. The CDR3 DNA sequence: TGTGCCAGCAGTTTAGGCGGCCCGGGGACTGAAGCTTTCTTT.

A note on this clonotype: A read error is possible here, since a much larger clone lies one base away. The chain combines TRBV5-1 with TRBJ2-1; D call uncertain. Looked up from germline, CDR1 is SGHRS and CDR2 is YFSETQ. The CDR3 extends over 12 amino acids. CDR3 nucleotides: TGCGCCGGCAGCCCTGAAGGGAATGAGCAGTTCTTC. Translation gives CAGSPEGNEQFF.

This clonotype was seen many times. This sequence joins TRBV10-3 and TRBJ1-4, with a possible D match to TRBD1 (6 bases). Germline CDR1 reads ENHRY; CDR2 reads SYGVKD. The CDR3 runs to 15 residues. The V end lost 4 bases, the J end lost 3 bases, and 12 bases lay between the germline ends. The CDR3 DNA sequence: TGTGCCATCAGTGTTGGGGACATCTCTAATGAAAAACTGTTTTTT. Translated: CAISVGDISNEKLFF.

The gene calls are TRBV11-3 and TRBJ1-1; D gene unclear. Germline V CDR1 and CDR2: SGHNT, YENEEA. The CDR3 length is 15 residues. The germline V and J ends were trimmed by 3 bases and 1 base, with 12 bases remaining between them. In DNA form, the CDR3 reads TGTGCCAGCAGCTTCCATGCCAGGCCGAACACTGAAGCTTTCTTT. It codes for CASSFHARPNTEAFF.

The chain links TRBV7-6 to TRBJ2-7; the D is unclear. CDR3 size: 15 residues. Germline V gene sequence: CDR1 SGHVS, CDR2 FNYEAQ. The V and J ends lost 1 base and 0 bases respectively, with 10 bases between them. The chain's CDR3 is CASSLEGRSSYEQYF. The CDR3 DNA reads TGTGCCAGCAGCTTAGAAGGCCGGAGCTCCTACGAGCAGTACTTC.

This clonotype showed up many times. The V and J genes are TRBV9 and TRBJ1-4, with D unresolved. Per germline, CDR1 SGDLS and CDR2 YYNGEE. The CDR3 has 13 amino acids. V dropped 0 bases and J dropped 14 bases, with 14 bases sitting between them. The CDR3 here is CASSVGSGPKLFF. The DNA of the CDR3 is TGTGCCAGCAGCGTAGGGAGTGGCCCTAAGCTGTTTTTT.

Ten or more counts support this clonotype. This chain uses TRBV6-2 or TRBV6-3 with TRBJ2-3; D gene ambiguous. From germline, CDR1 is MNHEY and CDR2 SVGEGT. The length of the CDR3 is 14 residues. V was trimmed by 4 bases and J by 4 bases, leaving 12 bases between them. CDR3 residues: CASSSPYSADTQYF. CDR3 coding DNA: TGTGCCAGCAGTTCTCCCTACTCGGCAGATACGCAGTATTTT.

This clonotype has just a few counts. This chain joins TRBV30 and TRBJ2-3; TRBD1 is a possible D gene (6 bases). The CDR3 extends over 15 amino acids. With 0 bases removed from V and 4 bases from J, the gap between germline ends came to 14 bases. CDR1 GTSNPN and CDR2 SVGIG come from the germline V gene (reference sequence). The CDR3 reads CAWSVRGKEADTQYF. The CDR3 DNA follows: TGTGCCTGGAGTGTAAGGGGGAAAGAGGCAGATACGCAGTATTTT.

This clonotype occurred many times. The CDR3 sequence is CSASSYGQRTYEEQYF. Written as DNA, the CDR3 is TGCAGTGCTAGCTCCTATGGGCAGAGGACTTACGAAGAGCAGTACTTC. The rearrangement links TRBV20-1 to TRBJ2-7; perhaps TRBD2 as D (5 bases). The germline V gene has CDR1 DFQATT and CDR2 SNEGSKA (reference sequence). V was cut by 3 bases and J by 7 bases, with 25 bases left in between. The CDR3 runs to 16 residues.

A few counts support this clonotype. V gene TRBV12-3 or TRBV12-4 combines with J gene TRBJ2-5; D uncertain. The V and J ends lost 6 bases and 0 bases respectively, with 8 bases between them. This CDR3 spans 13 amino acids. Written as DNA, the CDR3 is TGTGCCAGCAGCCCTCGGGACCAAGAGACCCAGTACTTC. Translating it yields CASSPRDQETQYF.

J is TRBJ2-7 and V is TRBV15, with 7 nucleotides matching TRBD1. The J segment lost 2 bases and the V segment lost 3 bases, leaving 10 bases of the junction unmatched. This CDR3 contains 16 residues. The germline gives CDR1 LNHNV, CDR2 YYDKDF (reference sequence). The CDR3 DNA follows: TGTGCCACCAGCAGTGGGGTCGGGACAGAAACCTACGAGCAGTACTTC. Translated, it gives CATSSGVGTETYEQYF. Combining the CDR3 with reference TRBV15 and TRBJ2-7 gives the whole variable domain DAMVIQNPRYQVTQFGKPVTLSCSQTLNHNVMYWYQQKSSQAPKLLFHYYDKDFNNEADTPDNFQSRRPNTSFCFLDIRSPGLGDTAMYLCATSSGVGTETYEQYFGPGTRLTVT.

This clonotype was counted only a few times. The chain joins TRBV4-1 to TRBJ2-1, with TRBD2 as a possible D gene (6 bases). Germline lookup yields CDR1 MGHRA and CDR2 YSYEKL. V shed 2 bases and J shed 7 bases, with 18 bases lying between them. This CDR3 contains 16 residues. CDR3 in amino acids: CASSQQEPGVGNEQFF. CDR3 coding DNA: TGCGCCAGCAGCCAACAGGAACCGGGAGTGGGAAATGAGCAGTTCTTC.

This clonotype was detected many times. The rearrangement joins TRBV5-1 to TRBJ2-1; no reliable D call. The CDR3 length is 13 residues. Trimming pared 1 base from V and 9 bases from J, leaving 11 bases between. CDR1 and CDR2 (germline): SGHRS, YFSETQ. The CDR3 nucleotides read TGCGCCAGCAGCTTGACTTACGATGGTGAGCAGTTCTTC. Its translation: CASSLTYDGEQFF. Looking up the rest from reference TRBV5-1 and TRBJ2-1 gives the full variable domain: KAGVTQTPRYLIKTRGQQVTLSCSPISGHRSVSWYQQTPGQGLQFLFEYFSETQRNKGNFPGRFSGRQFSNSRSEMNVSTLELGDSALYLCASSLTYDGEQFFGPGTRLTVL.

This clonotype came up a few times. The J gene is TRBJ2-5, the V gene TRBV5-1, with no clear D. Trimming left V 1 base short and J 4 bases short, with 14 bases between. From germline, CDR1 is SGHRS and CDR2 YFSETQ. This CDR3 comprises 15 residues. The DNA of the CDR3 is TGCGCCAGCAGCTTGTGGGGTAGTCTGGGAGAGACCCAGTACTTC. It yields the protein CASSLWGSLGETQYF.

The chain carries TRBV7-3 and TRBJ1-1; D is unclear. Germline V CDR1 and CDR2: SGHTA, FQGTGA. The CDR3 loop spans 13 amino acids. V was cut by 5 bases and J by 6 bases, with 13 bases left in between. The CDR3: CASSAGRRAEAFF. As DNA, the CDR3 is TGTGCCAGCAGCGCCGGCCGCCGAGCTGAAGCTTTCTTT.

This chain connects TRBV5-4 to TRBJ2-7; 9 bases agree with TRBD1. The CDR3 extends over 13 amino acids. V was clipped by 4 bases and J by 5 bases; unmatched bases: 4. The V gene's germline CDR1 is SGHNT and CDR2 YYREEE (reference sequence). The CDR3 DNA is TGTGCCAGCAGCACGACAGGGGGAAACGAGCAGTACTTC. Translation: CASSTTGGNEQYF.

This clonotype showed up many times. The chain combines TRBV12-3 or TRBV12-4 with TRBJ2-7; D is unresolved. V was trimmed by 3 bases and J by 6 bases, leaving 6 bases between them. The CDR3 extends over 11 amino acids. In DNA, the CDR3 is TGTGCCAGCAGTTTGGTGACCGAGCAGTACTTC. Protein product: CASSLVTEQYF.